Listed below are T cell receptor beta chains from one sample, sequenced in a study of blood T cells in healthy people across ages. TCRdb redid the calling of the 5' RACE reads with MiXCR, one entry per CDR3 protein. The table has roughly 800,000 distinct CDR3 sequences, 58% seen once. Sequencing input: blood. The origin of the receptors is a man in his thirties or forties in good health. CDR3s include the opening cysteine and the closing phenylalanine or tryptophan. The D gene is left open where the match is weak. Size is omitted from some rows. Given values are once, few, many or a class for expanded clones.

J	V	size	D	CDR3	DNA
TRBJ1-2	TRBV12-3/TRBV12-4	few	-	CASSLRPVNYGYTF	TGTGCCAGCAGTTTACGCCCGGTGAACTATGGCTACACCTTC
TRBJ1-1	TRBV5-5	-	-	CASSLVEGGAFF	TGTGCCAGCAGCTTGGTGGAGGGGGGCGCTTTCTTT
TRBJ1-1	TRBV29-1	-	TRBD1	CSVGTGVRTEAFF	TGCAGCGTCGGAACAGGGGTTAGAACTGAAGCTTTCTTT
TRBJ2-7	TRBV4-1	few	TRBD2	CASSPSGGPEQYF	TGCGCCAGCAGCCCAAGCGGGGGTCCCGAGCAGTACTTC
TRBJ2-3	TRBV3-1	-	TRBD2	CASSPRHFGGTDTQYF	TGTGCCAGCAGCCCGAGGCACTTCGGGGGGACAGATACGCAGTATTTT
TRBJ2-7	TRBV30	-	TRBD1	CALDRAYEQYF	TGTGCCTTAGACAGGGCCTACGAGCAGTACTTC
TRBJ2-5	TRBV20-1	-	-	CSAGPPGRQETQYF	TGCAGTGCTGGTCCCCCGGGGCGGCAAGAGACCCAGTACTTC
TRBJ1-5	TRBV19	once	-	CASSIDRPTGHQPQHF	TGTGCCAGTAGTATAGACAGGCCCACCGGCCATCAGCCCCAGCATTTT
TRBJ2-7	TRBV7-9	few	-	CASSLPQGTPYEQYF	TGTGCCAGCAGCTTACCCCAGGGGACGCCCTACGAGCAGTACTTC
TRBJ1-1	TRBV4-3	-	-	CASTTVRGAWTEAFF	TGCGCCAGCACCACCGTCCGGGGGGCTTGGACTGAAGCTTTCTTT
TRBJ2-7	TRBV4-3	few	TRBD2	CASSQGLARNYEQYF	TGCGCCAGCAGCCAAGGACTAGCGAGGAACTACGAGCAGTACTTC
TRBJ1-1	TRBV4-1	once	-	CASSHPKGGAWTEAFF	TGCGCCAGCAGCCACCCTAAGGGGGGAGCGTGGACTGAAGCTTTCTTT
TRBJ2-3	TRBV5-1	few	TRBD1	CASSLEHRGSTDTQYF	TGCGCCAGCAGCTTGGAACACAGGGGGTCCACAGATACGCAGTATTTT
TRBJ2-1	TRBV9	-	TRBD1	CASSVRDRVSGEQFF	TGTGCCAGCAGCGTCCGGGACAGGGTATCAGGTGAGCAGTTCTTC
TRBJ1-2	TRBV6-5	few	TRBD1	CASSEGQGMRGYTF	TGTGCCAGCAGTGAGGGACAGGGGATGCGCGGCTACACCTTC
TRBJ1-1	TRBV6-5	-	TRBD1	CASSDRGLTAEAFF	TGTGCCAGCAGTGACAGGGGTCTTACCGCTGAAGCTTTCTTT
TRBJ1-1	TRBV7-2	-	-	CASSLVGSEREAFF	TGTGCCAGCAGCTTAGTAGGGAGCGAGCGAGAGGCTTTCTTT
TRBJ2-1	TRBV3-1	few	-	CASSQAVNEQFF	TGTGCCAGCAGCCAAGCCGTCAATGAGCAGTTCTTC
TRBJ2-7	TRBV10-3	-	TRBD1	CAISRDSTYEQYF	TGTGCCATCAGCCGGGACAGCACCTACGAGCAGTACTTC
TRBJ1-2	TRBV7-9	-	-	CASRPAGASYGYTF	TGTGCCAGCAGACCTGCAGGGGCCAGCTATGGCTACACCTTC